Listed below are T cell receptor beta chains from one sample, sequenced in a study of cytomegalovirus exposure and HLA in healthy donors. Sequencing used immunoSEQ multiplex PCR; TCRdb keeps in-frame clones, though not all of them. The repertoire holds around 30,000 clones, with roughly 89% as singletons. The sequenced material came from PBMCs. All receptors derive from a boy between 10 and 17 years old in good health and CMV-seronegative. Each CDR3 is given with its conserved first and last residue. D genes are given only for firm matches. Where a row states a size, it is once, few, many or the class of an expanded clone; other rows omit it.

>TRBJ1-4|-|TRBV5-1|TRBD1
CASSRLPGQTNEKLFF
TGCGCCAGCAGCAGATTACCGGGACAGACAAATGAAAAACTGTTTTTT
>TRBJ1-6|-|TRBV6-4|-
CASSDDSSNSPLHF
TGTGCCAGCAGTGACGACAGTAGCAATTCACCCCTCCACTTT
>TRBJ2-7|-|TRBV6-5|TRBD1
CASSYAAGQGYEQYF
TGTGCCAGCAGTTACGCCGCGGGACAGGGCTACGAGCAGTACTTC
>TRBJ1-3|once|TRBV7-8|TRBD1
CASSWGGTGPGNTIYF
TGTGCCAGCAGCTGGGGTGGGACAGGGCCTGGAAACACCATATATTTT
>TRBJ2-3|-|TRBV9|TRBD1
CASSPPRGTGGPDTQYF
TGTGCCAGCAGCCCCCCCCGCGGGACAGGGGGCCCAGATACGCAGTATTTT
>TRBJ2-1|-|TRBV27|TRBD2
CATTAGGSYNEQFF
TGTGCCACAACGGCGGGGGGTTCATACAATGAGCAGTTCTTC
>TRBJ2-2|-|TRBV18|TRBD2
CASSSLAGRNTGELFF
TGTGCCAGCTCAAGTCTAGCGGGGAGGAACACCGGGGAGCTGTTTTTT
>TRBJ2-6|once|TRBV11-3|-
CASSLGAIGANVLTF
TGTGCCAGCAGCTTAGGTGCGATAGGGGCCAACGTCCTGACTTTC
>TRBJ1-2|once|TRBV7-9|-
CASSPGQRYGYTF
TGTGCCAGCAGCCCGGGACAACGGTATGGCTACACCTTC
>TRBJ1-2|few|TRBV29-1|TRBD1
CSVEGQGASGYTF
TGCAGCGTCGAGGGACAGGGGGCTTCGGGCTACACCTTC
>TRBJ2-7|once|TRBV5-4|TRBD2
CASSLPSGGNSYEQYF
TGTGCCAGCAGCTTACCTAGCGGGGGAAACTCCTACGAGCAGTACTTC
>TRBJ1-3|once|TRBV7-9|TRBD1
CASSPERTGINTIYF
TGTGCCAGCAGCCCCGAGAGGACAGGGATAAACACCATATATTTT
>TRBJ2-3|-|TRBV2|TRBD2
CASSEVRLAGGLGGSDTQYF
TGTGCCAGCAGTGAAGTTAGGCTAGCGGGGGGGCTGGGAGGCTCAGATACGCAGTATTTT